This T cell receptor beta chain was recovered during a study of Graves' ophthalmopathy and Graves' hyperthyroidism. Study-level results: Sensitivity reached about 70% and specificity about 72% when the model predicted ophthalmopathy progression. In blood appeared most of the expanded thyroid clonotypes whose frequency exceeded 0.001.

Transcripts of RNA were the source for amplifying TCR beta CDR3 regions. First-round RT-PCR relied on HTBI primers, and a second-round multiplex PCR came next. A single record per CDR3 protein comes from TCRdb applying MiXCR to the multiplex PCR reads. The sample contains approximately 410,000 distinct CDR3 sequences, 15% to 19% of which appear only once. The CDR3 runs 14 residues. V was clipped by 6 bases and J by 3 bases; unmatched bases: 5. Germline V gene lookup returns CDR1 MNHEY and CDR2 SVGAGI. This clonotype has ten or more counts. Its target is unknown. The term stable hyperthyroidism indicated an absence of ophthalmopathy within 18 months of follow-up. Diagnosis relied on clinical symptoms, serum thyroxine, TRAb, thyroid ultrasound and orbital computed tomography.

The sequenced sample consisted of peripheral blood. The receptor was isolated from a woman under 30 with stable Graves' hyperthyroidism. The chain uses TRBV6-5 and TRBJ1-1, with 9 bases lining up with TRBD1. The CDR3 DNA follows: TGTGCCAGCAGCCTGACAGGGGGGGACACTGAAGCTTTCTTT. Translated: CASSLTGGDTEAFF.